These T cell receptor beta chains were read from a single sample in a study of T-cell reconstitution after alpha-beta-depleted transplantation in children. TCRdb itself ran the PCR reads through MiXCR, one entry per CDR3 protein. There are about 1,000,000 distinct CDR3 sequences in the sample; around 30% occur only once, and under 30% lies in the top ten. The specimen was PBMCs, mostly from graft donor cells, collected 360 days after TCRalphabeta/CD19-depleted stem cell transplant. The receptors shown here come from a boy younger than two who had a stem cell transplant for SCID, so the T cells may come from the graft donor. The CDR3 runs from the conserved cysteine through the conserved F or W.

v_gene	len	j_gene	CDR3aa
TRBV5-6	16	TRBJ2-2	CASSPETGLGTGELFF
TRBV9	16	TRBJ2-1	CASSVGAGTGGSEQFF
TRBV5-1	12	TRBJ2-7	CASRADPYEQYF
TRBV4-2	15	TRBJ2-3	CASSQASQSTDTQYF
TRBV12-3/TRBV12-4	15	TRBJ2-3	CASSLSGQYTDTQYF
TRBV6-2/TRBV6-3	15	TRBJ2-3	CASSYGGSSTDTQYF
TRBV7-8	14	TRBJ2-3	CASSFFNVADTQYF
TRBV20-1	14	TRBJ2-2	CSASWALHTGELFF
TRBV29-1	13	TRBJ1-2	CSVGAPEDYGYTF
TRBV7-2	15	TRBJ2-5	CASSSSPGGHETQYF
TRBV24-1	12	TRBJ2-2	CATSDYTGELFF
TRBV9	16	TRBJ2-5	CASSVGDRGYQETQYF
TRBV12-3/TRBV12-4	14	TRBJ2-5	CASSSGQGEETQYF
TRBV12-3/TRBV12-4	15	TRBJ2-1	CASRTGTSGGHEQFF
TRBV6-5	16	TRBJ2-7	CASSYSEFAASYEQYF
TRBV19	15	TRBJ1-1	CASSIGAGQGTEAFF
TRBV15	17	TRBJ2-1	CATSRDREGTSLGEQFF
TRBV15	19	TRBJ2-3	CATSRVIFGLGESTDTQYF
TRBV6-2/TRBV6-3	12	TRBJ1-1	CASNRGSTEAFF
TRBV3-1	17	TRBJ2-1	CASSQVEAITKTNEQFF
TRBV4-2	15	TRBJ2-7	CASSQDSSRIYEQYF
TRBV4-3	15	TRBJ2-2	CASSQDGRLAGELFF
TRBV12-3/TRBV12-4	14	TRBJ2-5	CASTYRGGQETQYF
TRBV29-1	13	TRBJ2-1	CSVGGDPWNEQFF
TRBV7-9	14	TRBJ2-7	CASSFTRGTYEQYF
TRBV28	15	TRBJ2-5	CASSPSGAVQETQYF
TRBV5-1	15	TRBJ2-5	CASSLAAGYQETQYF
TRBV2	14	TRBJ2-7	CASSFRDREYEQYF
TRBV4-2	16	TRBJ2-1	CASSVTGTSFVDEQFF
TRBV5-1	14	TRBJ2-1	CASSLVSGVNEQFF
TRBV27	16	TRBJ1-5	CASSKRKGLRDQPQHF
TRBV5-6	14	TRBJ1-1	CASSSHPPGTEAFF
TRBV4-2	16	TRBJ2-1	CASSQEEANFANEQFF
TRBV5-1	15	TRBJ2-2	CASTSERTGFGELFF
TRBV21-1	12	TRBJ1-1	CASSDGYTEAFF
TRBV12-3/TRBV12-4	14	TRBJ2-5	CASSSRDGQETQYF
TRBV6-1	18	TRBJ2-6	CASSPGTGSLSGANVLTF
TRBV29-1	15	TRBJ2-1	CSVESETGFVGEQFF
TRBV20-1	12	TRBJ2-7	CSADPDGYEQYF
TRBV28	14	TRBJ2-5	CASLTPGQSSAQYF